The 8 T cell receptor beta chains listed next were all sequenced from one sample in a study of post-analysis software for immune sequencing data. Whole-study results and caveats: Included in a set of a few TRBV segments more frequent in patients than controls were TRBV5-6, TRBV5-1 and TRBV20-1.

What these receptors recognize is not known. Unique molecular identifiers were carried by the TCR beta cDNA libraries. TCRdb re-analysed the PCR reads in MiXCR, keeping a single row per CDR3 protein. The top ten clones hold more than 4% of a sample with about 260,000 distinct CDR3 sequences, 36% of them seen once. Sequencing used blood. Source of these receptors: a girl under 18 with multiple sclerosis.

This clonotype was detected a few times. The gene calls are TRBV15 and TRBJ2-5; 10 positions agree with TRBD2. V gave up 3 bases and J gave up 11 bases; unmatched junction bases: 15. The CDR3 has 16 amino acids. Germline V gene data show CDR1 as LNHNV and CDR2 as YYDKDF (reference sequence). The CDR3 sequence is CATSREASGSYNEQYF. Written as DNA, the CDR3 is TGTGCCACCAGCAGGGAGGCTAGCGGGAGTTACAATGAGCAGTACTTC.

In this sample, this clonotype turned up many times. The CDR3 DNA is TGCAGTGCCCCGCTCGGGGCGGGGGATATGGATGAGCAGTTCTTC. It is translated as CSAPLGAGDMDEQFF. This chain uses TRBV20-1 with TRBJ2-1; TRBD2 agrees at 7 bases. J lost 8 bases, V lost 6 bases, and 16 bases had no gene match. Looked up from germline, CDR1 is DFQATT and CDR2 is SNEGSKA (reference sequence). This CDR3 region has 15 residues.

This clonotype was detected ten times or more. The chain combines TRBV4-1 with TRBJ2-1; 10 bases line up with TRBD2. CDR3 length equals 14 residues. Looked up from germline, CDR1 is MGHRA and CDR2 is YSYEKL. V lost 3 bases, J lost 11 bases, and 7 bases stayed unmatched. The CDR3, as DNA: TGCGCCAGCAGCCAGCCTACTAGCGGGACCAAGCAGTTCTTC. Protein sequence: CASSQPTSGTKQFF.

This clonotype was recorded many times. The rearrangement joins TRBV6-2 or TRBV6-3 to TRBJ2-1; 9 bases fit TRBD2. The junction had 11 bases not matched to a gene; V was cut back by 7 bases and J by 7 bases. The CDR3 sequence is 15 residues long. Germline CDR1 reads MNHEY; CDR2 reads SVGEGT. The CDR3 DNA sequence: TGTGCCAGCACCAAAGGTAGCGGGGGTGGTAATGAGCAGTTCTTC. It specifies CASTKGSGGGNEQFF.

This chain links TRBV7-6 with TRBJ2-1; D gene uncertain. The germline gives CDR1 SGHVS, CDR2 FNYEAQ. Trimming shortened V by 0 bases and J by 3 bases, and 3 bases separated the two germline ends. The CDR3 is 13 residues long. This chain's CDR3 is CASSLAFYNEQFF. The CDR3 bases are TGTGCCAGCAGCTTAGCGTTCTACAATGAGCAGTTCTTC.

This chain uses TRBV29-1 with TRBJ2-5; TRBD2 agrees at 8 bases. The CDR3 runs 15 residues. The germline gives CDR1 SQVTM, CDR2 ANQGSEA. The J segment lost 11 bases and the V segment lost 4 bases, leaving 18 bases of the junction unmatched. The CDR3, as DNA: TGCAGCGTTGGGTTAGCGGGACGGTCCTACAATAAGCAGTACTTC. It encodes CSVGLAGRSYNKQYF.

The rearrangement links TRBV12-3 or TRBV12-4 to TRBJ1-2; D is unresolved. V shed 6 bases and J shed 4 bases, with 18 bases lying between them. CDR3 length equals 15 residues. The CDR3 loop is CASRPTGSSAYGYTF. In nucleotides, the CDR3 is TGTGCCAGCAGGCCAACGGGCAGTTCAGCCTATGGCTACACCTTC.

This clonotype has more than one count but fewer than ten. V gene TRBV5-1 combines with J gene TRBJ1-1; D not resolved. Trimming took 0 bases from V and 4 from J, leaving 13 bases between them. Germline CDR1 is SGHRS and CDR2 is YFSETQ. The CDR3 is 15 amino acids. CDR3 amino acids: CASSLAGRGSTEAFF. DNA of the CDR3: TGCGCCAGCAGCTTGGCCGGGCGGGGAAGCACTGAAGCTTTCTTT.